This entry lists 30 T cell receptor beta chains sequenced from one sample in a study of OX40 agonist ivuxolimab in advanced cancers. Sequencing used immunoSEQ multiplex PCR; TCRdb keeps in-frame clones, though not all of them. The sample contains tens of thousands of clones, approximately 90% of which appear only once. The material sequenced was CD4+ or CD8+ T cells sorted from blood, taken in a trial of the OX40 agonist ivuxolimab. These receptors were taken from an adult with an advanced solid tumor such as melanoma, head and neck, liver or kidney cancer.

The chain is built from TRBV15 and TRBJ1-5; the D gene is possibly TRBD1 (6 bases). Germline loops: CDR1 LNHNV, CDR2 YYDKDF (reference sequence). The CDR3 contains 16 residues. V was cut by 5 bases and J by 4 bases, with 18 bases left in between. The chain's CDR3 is CATSDKEGGRNQPQHF. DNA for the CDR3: TGTGCCACCAGCGATAAAGAAGGGGGGCGAAATCAGCCCCAGCATTTT. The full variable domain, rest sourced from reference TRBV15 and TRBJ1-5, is DAMVIQNPRYQVTQFGKPVTLSCSQTLNHNVMYWYQQKSSQAPKLLFHYYDKDFNNEADTPDNFQSRRPNTSFCFLDIRSPGLGDTAMYLCATSDKEGGRNQPQHFGDGTRLSIL.

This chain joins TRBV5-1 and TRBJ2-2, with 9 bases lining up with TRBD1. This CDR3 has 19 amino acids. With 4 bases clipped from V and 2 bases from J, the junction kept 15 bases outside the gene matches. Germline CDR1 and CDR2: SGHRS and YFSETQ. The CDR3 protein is CASSRTGAIGAENTGELFF. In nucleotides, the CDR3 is TGCGCCAGCAGCCGGACAGGGGCCATCGGGGCGGAAAACACCGGGGAGCTGTTTTTT.

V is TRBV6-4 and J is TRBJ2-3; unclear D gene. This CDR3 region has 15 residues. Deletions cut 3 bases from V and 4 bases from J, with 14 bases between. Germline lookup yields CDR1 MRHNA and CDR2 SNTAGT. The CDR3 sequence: CASSEKGGSSDTQYF. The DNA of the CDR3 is TGTGCCAGCAGTGAGAAAGGTGGCAGCTCAGATACGCAGTATTTT.

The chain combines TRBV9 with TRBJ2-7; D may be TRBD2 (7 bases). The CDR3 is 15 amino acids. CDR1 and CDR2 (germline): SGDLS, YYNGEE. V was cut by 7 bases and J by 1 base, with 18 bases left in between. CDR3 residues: CASGTGTTASYEQYF. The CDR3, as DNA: TGTGCCAGCGGCACAGGGACTACCGCTTCCTACGAGCAGTACTTC.

The chain's CDR3 is CASSPEGGLAGTYEQYF. CDR3 sequence (DNA): TGTGCCAGCAGCCCCGAGGGAGGACTAGCGGGGACCTACGAGCAGTACTTC. The chain links TRBV7-9 to TRBJ2-7; 12 bases fit TRBD2. This CDR3 comprises 17 residues. In germline, CDR1 is SEHNR, CDR2 FQNEAQ (reference sequence). V was pared by 5 bases and J by 2 bases, with 10 bases of the junction left unmatched.

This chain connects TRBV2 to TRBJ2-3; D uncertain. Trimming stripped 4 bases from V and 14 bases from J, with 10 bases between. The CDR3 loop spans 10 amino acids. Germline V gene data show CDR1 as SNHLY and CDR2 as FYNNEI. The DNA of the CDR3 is TGTGCCAGCAGTGGACTGGGTTGGTATTTT. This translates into CASSGLGWYF. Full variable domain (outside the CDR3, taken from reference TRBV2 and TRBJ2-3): EPEVTQTPSHQVTQMGQEVILRCVPISNHLYFYWYRQILGQKVEFLVSFYNNEISEKSEIFDDQFSVERPDGSNFTLKIRSTKLEDSAMYFCASSGLGWYFGPGTRLTVL.

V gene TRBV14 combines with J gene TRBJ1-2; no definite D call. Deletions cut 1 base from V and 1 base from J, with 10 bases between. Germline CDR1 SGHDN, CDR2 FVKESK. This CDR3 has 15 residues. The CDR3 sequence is CASSQGEGVNYGYTF. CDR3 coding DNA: TGTGCCAGCAGCCAAGGGGAGGGCGTTAACTATGGCTACACCTTC.

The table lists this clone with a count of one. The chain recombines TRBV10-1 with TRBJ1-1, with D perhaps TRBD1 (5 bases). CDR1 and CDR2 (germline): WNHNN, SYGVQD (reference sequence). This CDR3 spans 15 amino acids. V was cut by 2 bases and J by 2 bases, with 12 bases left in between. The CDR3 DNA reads TGCGCCAGCAGTGAGGGCAGGGAGGGAAACACTGAAGCTTTCTTT. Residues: CASSEGREGNTEAFF.

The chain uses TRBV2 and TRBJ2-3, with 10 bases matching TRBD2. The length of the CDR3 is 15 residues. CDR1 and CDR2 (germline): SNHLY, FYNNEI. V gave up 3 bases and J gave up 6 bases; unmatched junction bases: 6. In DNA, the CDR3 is TGTGCCAGCAGTGACCTAGCGGGAGATTTGGATACGCAGTATTTT. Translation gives CASSDLAGDLDTQYF.

The CDR3 protein is CASSLARPVYGYTF. The CDR3 bases are TGTGCCAGCAGCTTGGCCCGACCTGTATATGGCTACACCTTC. The rearrangement links TRBV5-6 to TRBJ1-2; D is uncertain. The germline V gene has CDR1 SGHDT and CDR2 YYEEEE. CDR3 size: 14 residues. V was pared by 0 bases and J by 5 bases, with 11 bases between.

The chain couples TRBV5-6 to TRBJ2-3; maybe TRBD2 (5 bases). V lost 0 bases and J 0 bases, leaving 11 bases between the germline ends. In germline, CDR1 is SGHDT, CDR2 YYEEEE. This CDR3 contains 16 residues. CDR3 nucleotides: TGTGCCAGCAGCTTGGGGTCTGGACTCAGCACAGATACGCAGTATTTT. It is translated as CASSLGSGLSTDTQYF.

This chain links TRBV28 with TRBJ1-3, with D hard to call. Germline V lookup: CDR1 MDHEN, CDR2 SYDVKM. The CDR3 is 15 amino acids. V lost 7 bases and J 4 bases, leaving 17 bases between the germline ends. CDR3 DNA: TGTGCCAGCACCGACACTTGGGGAGGAGGAAACACCATATATTTT. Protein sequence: CASTDTWGGGNTIYF.

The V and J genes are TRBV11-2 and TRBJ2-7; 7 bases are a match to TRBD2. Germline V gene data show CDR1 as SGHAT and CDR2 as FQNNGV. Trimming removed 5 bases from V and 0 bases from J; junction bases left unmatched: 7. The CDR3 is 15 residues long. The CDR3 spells CASSPGLADSYEQYF. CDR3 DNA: TGTGCCAGCAGCCCCGGGCTAGCGGACTCCTACGAGCAGTACTTC. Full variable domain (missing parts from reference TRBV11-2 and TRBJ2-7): EAGVAQSPRYKIIEKRQSVAFWCNPISGHATLYWYQQILGQGPKLLIQFQNNGVVDDSQLPKDRFSAERLKGVDSTLKIQPAKLEDSAVYLCASSPGLADSYEQYFGPGTRLTVT.

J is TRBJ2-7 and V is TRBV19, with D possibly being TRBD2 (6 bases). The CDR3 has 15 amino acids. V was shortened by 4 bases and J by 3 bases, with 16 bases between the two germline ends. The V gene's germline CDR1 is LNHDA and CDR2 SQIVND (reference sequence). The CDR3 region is CASSTTSGTYYEQYF. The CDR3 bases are TGTGCCAGTAGTACTACCTCCGGGACTTACTACGAGCAGTACTTC. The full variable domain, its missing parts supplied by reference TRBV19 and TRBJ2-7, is DGGITQSPKYLFRKEGQNVTLSCEQNLNHDAMYWYRQDPGQGLRLIYYSQIVNDFQKGDIAEGYSVSREKKESFPLTVTSAQKNPTAFYLCASSTTSGTYYEQYFGPGTRLTVT.

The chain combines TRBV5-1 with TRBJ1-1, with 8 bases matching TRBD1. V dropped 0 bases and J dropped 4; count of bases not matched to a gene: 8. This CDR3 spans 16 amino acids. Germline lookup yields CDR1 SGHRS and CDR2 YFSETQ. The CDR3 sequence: CASSLDSGQGGTEAFF. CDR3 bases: TGCGCCAGCAGCTTGGATTCCGGACAGGGAGGCACTGAAGCTTTCTTT.

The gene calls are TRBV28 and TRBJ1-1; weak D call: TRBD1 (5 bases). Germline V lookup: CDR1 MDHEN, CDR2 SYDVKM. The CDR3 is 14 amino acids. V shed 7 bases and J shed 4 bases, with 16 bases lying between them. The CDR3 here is CASTPGVLGTEAFF. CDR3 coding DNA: TGTGCCAGCACGCCGGGGGTTCTCGGCACTGAAGCTTTCTTT.

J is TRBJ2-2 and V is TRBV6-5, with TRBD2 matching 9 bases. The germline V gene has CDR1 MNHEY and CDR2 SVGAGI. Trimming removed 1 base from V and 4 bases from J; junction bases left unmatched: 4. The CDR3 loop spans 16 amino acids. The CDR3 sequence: CASSYLAGVGTGELFF. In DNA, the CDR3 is TGTGCCAGCAGTTACTTAGCGGGAGTGGGCACCGGGGAGCTGTTTTTT.

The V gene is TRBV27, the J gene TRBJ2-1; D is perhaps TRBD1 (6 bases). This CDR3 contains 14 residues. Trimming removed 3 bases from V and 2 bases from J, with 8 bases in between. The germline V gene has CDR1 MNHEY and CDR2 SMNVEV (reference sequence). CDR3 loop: CASSLGAAYNEQFF. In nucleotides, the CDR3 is TGTGCCAGCAGTTTGGGGGCCGCCTACAATGAGCAGTTCTTC.

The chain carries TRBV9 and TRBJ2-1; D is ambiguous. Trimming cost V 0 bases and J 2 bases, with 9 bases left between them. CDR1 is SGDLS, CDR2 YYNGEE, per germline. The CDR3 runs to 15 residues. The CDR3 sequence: CASSVEGSTYNEQFF. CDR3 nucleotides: TGTGCCAGCAGCGTAGAAGGGTCGACCTACAATGAGCAGTTCTTC.

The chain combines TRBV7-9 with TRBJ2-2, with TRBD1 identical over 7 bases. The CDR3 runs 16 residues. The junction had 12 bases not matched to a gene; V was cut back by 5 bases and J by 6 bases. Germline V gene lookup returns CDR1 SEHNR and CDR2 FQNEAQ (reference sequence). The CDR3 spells CASSNTGQASAGELFF. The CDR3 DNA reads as TGTGCCAGCAGCAATACCGGACAGGCGTCGGCCGGGGAGCTGTTTTTT. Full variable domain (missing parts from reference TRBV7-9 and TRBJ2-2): DTGVSQNPRHKITKRGQNVTFRCDPISEHNRLYWYRQTLGQGPEFLTYFQNEAQLEKSRLLSDRFSAERPKGSFSTLEIQRTEQGDSAMYLCASSNTGQASAGELFFGEGSRLTVL.

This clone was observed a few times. CDR3 bases: TGCGCCAGCAGCTTGGGTGGGTCGAGACTGGTCACTGAAGCTTTCTTT. It is translated as CASSLGGSRLVTEAFF. The chain combines TRBV5-1 with TRBJ1-1; no firm D call. V lost 0 bases to trimming and J lost 4 bases, with 16 bases between them. The CDR3 is made up of 16 amino acids. Looked up from germline, CDR1 is SGHRS and CDR2 is YFSETQ. The full variable domain, completed using reference TRBV5-1 and TRBJ1-1, is KAGVTQTPRYLIKTRGQQVTLSCSPISGHRSVSWYQQTPGQGLQFLFEYFSETQRNKGNFPGRFSGRQFSNSRSEMNVSTLELGDSALYLCASSLGGSRLVTEAFFGQGTRLTVV.

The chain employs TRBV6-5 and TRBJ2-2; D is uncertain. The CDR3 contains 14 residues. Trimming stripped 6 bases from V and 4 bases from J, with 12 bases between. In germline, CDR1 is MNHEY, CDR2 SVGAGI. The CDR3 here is CASSPLSGTGELFF. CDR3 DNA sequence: TGTGCCAGCAGCCCACTGTCTGGCACCGGGGAGCTGTTTTTT.

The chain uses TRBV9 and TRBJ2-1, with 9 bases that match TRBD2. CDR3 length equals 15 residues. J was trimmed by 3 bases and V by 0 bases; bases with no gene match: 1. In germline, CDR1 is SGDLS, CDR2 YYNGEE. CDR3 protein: CASSVASGNYNEQFF. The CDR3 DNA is TGTGCCAGCAGCGTAGCTAGCGGGAACTACAATGAGCAGTTCTTC.

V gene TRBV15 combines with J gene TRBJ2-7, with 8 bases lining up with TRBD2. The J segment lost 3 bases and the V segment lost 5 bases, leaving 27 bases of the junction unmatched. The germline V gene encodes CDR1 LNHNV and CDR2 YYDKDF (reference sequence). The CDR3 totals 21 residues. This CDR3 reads CATSGAGGGLNLNPANYEQYF. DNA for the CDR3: TGTGCCACCAGCGGGGCCGGGGGGGGACTAAACCTCAACCCAGCAAACTACGAGCAGTACTTC.

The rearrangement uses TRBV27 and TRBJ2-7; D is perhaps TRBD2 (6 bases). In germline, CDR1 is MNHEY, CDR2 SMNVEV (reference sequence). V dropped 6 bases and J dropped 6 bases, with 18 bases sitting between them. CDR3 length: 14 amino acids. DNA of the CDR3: TGTGCCAGCAGCCTGGCGGGGTACTACCGCGAGCAGTACTTC. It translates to CASSLAGYYREQYF.

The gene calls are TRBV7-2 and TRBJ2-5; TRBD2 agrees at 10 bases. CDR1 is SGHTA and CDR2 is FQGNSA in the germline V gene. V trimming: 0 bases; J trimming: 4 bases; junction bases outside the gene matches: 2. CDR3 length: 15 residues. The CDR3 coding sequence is TGTGCCAGCAGCTTAGCTAGACTAGCGGGAGAGACCCAGTACTTC. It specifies CASSLARLAGETQYF. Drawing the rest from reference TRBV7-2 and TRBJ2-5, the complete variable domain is GAGVSQSPSNKVTEKGKDVELRCDPISGHTALYWYRQSLGQGLEFLIYFQGNSAPDKSGLPSDRFSAERTGGSVSTLTIQRTQQEDSAVYLCASSLARLAGETQYFGPGTRLLVL.

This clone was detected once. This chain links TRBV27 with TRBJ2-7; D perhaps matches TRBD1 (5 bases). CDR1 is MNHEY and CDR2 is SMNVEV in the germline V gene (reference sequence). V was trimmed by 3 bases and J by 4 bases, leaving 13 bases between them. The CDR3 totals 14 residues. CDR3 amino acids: CASSLGTTDYEQYF. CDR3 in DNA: TGTGCCAGCAGTTTGGGAACGACAGATTACGAGCAGTACTTC.

In DNA form, the CDR3 reads TGCAGCGTCACCTGGACAGGGGAAGAGACCCAGTACTTC. This gives the protein CSVTWTGEETQYF. The V gene is TRBV29-1, the J gene TRBJ2-5; 9 nucleotides align to TRBD1. The CDR3 extends over 13 amino acids. In germline, CDR1 is SQVTM, CDR2 ANQGSEA. J was trimmed by 3 bases and V by 6 bases; bases with no gene match: 5.

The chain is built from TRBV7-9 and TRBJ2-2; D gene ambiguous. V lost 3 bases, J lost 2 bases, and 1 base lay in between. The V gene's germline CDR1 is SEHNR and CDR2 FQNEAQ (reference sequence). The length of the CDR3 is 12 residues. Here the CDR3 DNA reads TGTGCCAGCAGCTTTAACACCGGGGAGCTGTTTTTT. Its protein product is CASSFNTGELFF.

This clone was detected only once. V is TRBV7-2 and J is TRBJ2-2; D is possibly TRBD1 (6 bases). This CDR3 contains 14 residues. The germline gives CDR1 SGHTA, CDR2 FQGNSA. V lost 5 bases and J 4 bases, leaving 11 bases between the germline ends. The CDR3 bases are TGTGCCAGCAGCCAATGGACAGCCACCGGGGAGCTGTTTTTT. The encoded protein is CASSQWTATGELFF.